This T cell receptor (beta chain) emerged from a study of STAT5B mutations in CD4+ large granular lymphocyte leukemia. Notes on the study in general: Top patient clones used TRBV06 genes more often: 8/27 versus 2/35 in controls.

Libraries were prepared by immunoSEQ multiplex PCR; TCRdb keeps only in-frame clonotypes and omits some of them. The sample lists around 30,000 clones, approximately 70% seen once, with 2% in the top ten. For this clone: Its target is unknown.

This CDR3 has 15 residues. The V end lost 0 bases, the J end lost 6 bases, and 13 bases lay between the germline ends. Germline CDR1 reads MNHEY; CDR2 reads SVGAGI. The source is a human donor in good health. Specimen: CD4+ T cells from blood buffy coats. The gene calls are TRBV6-5 and TRBJ2-3; D is perhaps TRBD2 (5 bases). The CDR3 DNA follows: TGTGCCAGCAGTTACTCTTCCGGGGTTGCGGATACGCAGTATTTT. It encodes CASSYSSGVADTQYF.